A single sample is the source of the 15 T cell receptor beta chains below, sequenced in a study of T cells in localized non-small cell lung cancer. Profiled with immunoSEQ multiplex PCR; TCRdb holds only in-frame clones, not every one. This table has 70,000 to 85,000 clones, roughly 83% appearing once. The material sequenced was peripheral blood, taken before any cancer treatment. These receptor sequences come from a female donor over 55 with stage I lung adenocarcinoma.

V and J are TRBV18 and TRBJ2-2; a weak D match, TRBD1 (5 bases). Germline V gives CDR1 KGHSH, CDR2 LQKENI. The CDR3 extends over 15 amino acids. V lost 8 bases to trimming and J lost 6 bases, with 19 bases between them. DNA for the CDR3: TGTGCCAGCACACGCATCAGGGAATCAGCCGGGGAGCTGTTTTTT. It yields the protein CASTRIRESAGELFF.

This clone has just a few counts. The CDR3 loop is CASSVEWTAQVTGELFF. The CDR3 DNA reads TGTGCCAGCAGCGTAGAATGGACAGCCCAGGTCACCGGGGAGCTGTTTTTT. The rearrangement uses TRBV9 and TRBJ2-2; D might be TRBD1 (6 bases). This CDR3 has 17 residues. The V end lost 0 bases, the J end lost 4 bases, and 16 bases lay between the germline ends. Germline CDR1 reads SGDLS; CDR2 reads YYNGEE.

The chain joins TRBV7-3 to TRBJ2-3; TRBD2 might be the D (5 bases). This CDR3 is 16 amino acids long. V dropped 6 bases and J dropped 1 base, with 17 bases sitting between them. Germline loops: CDR1 SGHTA, CDR2 FQGTGA. The CDR3 DNA follows: TGTGCCAGCAGTCTTGGACTCTTGGGTGGCACAGATACGCAGTATTTT. It yields the protein CASSLGLLGGTDTQYF.

This sequence joins TRBV6-5 and TRBJ1-5; 8 positions match TRBD1. This CDR3 comprises 16 residues. The V segment lost 4 bases and the J segment 4 bases; nucleotides outside the gene matches: 9. The germline V gene has CDR1 MNHEY and CDR2 SVGAGI. CDR3 bases: TGTGCCAGCAGTTTCACCGGGACAGGACTAAATCAGCCCCAGCATTTT. Protein sequence: CASSFTGTGLNQPQHF.

The V call is TRBV5-6, the J call TRBJ1-6; weak D call: TRBD1 (5 bases). The CDR3 length is 14 residues. Trimming removed 3 bases from V and 6 bases from J, with 10 bases in between. The germline gives CDR1 SGHDT, CDR2 YYEEEE. CDR3 in DNA: TGTGCCAGCAGCTGGGGGACCGCTAATTCACCCCTCCACTTT. It is translated as CASSWGTANSPLHF.

V usage is TRBV2 and J usage is TRBJ1-5, with 7 bases matching TRBD1. The CDR3 consists of 12 residues. The J segment lost 4 bases and the V segment lost 8 bases, leaving 2 bases of the junction unmatched. In germline, CDR1 is SNHLY, CDR2 FYNNEI. The CDR3 spells CASQGGNQPQHF. CDR3 sequence (DNA): TGTGCCAGCCAGGGGGGAAATCAGCCCCAGCATTTT.

The chain couples TRBV6-1 to TRBJ2-5; TRBD2 agrees at 8 bases. J gave up 2 bases and V 2 bases, and 7 bases lay outside the gene matches. The V gene's germline CDR1 is MNHNS and CDR2 SASEGT. The CDR3 runs 16 residues. In DNA form, the CDR3 reads TGTGCCAGCAGTGAACATCCCCGCGGGGGGCAAGAGACCCAGTACTTC. This codes for CASSEHPRGGQETQYF.

This clone was picked up one time. The rearrangement uses TRBV27 and TRBJ2-1; D remains ambiguous. Trimming took 7 bases from V and 2 from J, leaving 12 bases between them. Germline V gene sequence: CDR1 MNHEY, CDR2 SMNVEV (reference sequence). This CDR3 region has 14 residues. The CDR3: CASIRWQTYNEQFF. Here the CDR3 DNA reads TGTGCCAGCATTAGGTGGCAGACCTACAATGAGCAGTTCTTC.

This chain uses TRBV5-4 with TRBJ1-2; D unresolved. CDR1 is SGHNT, CDR2 YYREEE, per germline (reference sequence). CDR3 length: 14 residues. Between the trimmed V and J ends, which lost 4 bases and 1 base, there was a span of 11 bases. This CDR3 reads CASSRTDYNYGYTF. In DNA form, the CDR3 reads TGTGCCAGCAGCCGGACGGATTATAACTATGGCTACACCTTC. Together with reference TRBV5-4 and TRBJ1-2, the CDR3 gives the full variable domain: ETGVTQSPTHLIKTRGQQVTLRCSSQSGHNTVSWYQQALGQGPQFIFQYYREEENGRGNFPPRFSGLQFPNYSSELNVNALELDDSALYLCASSRTDYNYGYTFGSGTRLTVV.

The chain links TRBV7-6 to TRBJ2-1; 11 bases are a match to TRBD2. CDR1 is SGHVS and CDR2 is FNYEAQ in the germline V gene. Trimming took 6 bases from V and 7 from J; bases not matched to a gene: 11. The CDR3 spans 16 residues. CDR3 in DNA: TGTGCCAGCAGTCCGACGACTAGCGGGGCATGGAATGAGCAGTTCTTC. Translating gives CASSPTTSGAWNEQFF.

The chain carries TRBV7-2 and TRBJ2-5; 7 nucleotides agree with TRBD1. V lost 1 base and J lost 5; bases outside the gene matches: 7. Per the germline V gene, CDR1 is SGHTA and CDR2 is FQGNSA. This CDR3 comprises 15 residues. For the CDR3, the DNA is TGTGCCAGCAGCTTAGAACACAGGGGTTGGGAGACCCAGTACTTC. Residues: CASSLEHRGWETQYF. Filled out from reference TRBV7-2 and TRBJ2-5, the complete variable domain reads GAGVSQSPSNKVTEKGKDVELRCDPISGHTALYWYRQSLGQGLEFLIYFQGNSAPDKSGLPSDRFSAERTGGSVSTLTIQRTQQEDSAVYLCASSLEHRGWETQYFGPGTRLLVL.

This chain links TRBV6-5 with TRBJ1-2; the D is unclear. The CDR3 has 11 residues. Germline V gene lookup returns CDR1 MNHEY and CDR2 SVGAGI. V gave up 6 bases and J gave up 3 bases, with 5 bases separating them. CDR3 protein: CASRGYYGYTF. In DNA form, the CDR3 reads TGTGCCAGCAGGGGCTACTATGGCTACACCTTC.

V usage is TRBV9 and J usage is TRBJ1-5, with D uncertain. Germline CDR1 is SGDLS and CDR2 is YYNGEE. This CDR3 has 15 amino acids. Trimming pared 4 bases from V and 0 bases from J, leaving 11 bases between. The DNA of the CDR3 is TGTGCCAGCAGCTCGACCGCTTATAGCAATCAGCCCCAGCATTTT. It is translated as CASSSTAYSNQPQHF.

V and J are TRBV5-4 and TRBJ2-5; 7 bases agree with TRBD1. This CDR3 comprises 16 residues. The trim removed 3 bases at V and 7 bases at J, leaving 15 bases unmatched. The V gene's germline CDR1 is SGHNT and CDR2 YYREEE (reference sequence). In nucleotides, the CDR3 is TGTGCCAGCAGCTCTGCCCGACAGGGTAATTCAGGGACCCAGTACTTC. This sequence encodes CASSSARQGNSGTQYF.

This rearrangement joins TRBV11-2 to TRBJ2-2, with a weak D call TRBD1 (5 bases). CDR3 length: 16 residues. The germline CDR1 and CDR2 sequences are SGHAT and FQNNGV. The V and J ends lost 1 base and 7 bases respectively, with 16 bases between them. CDR3 bases: TGTGCCAGCAGCTTAGGGTACAGGTCGGGCGGCGGGGAGCTGTTTTTT. Amino acid sequence: CASSLGYRSGGGELFF.